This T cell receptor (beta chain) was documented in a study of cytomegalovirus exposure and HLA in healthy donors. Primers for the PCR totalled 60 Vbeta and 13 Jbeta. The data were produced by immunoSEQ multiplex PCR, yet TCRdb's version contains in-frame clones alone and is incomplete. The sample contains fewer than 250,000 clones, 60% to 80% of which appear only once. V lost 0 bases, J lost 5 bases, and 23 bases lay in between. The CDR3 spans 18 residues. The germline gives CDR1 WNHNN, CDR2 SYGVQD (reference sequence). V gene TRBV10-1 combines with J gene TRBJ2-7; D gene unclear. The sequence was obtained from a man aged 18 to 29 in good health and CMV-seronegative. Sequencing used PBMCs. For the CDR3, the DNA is TGCGCCAGCAGTGAGTCGGCACCCCGTGCGGTAGCCGAGGACGAGCAGTACTTC. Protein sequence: CASSESAPRAVAEDEQYF.